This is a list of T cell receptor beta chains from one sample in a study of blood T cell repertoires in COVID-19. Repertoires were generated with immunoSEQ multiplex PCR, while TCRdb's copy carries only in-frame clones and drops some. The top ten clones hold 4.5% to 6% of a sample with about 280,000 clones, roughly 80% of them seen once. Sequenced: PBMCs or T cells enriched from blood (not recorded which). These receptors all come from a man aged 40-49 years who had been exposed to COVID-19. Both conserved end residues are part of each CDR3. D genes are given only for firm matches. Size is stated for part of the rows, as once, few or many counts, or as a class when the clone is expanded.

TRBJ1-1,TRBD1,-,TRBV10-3,TGTGCCATCAAGGACGACAGGGGGGTCGATAAAGGAGCTTTCTTT,CAIKDDRGVDKGAFF
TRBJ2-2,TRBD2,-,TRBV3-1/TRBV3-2,TGTGCCAGCAGCCAAGATGCGGGAGGGCCGGCCGGGGAGCTGTTTTTT,CASSQDAGGPAGELFF
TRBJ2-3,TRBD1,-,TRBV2,TGTGCCAGCAGAAGGACAGGGGGGGATAAAGATACGCAGTATTTT,CASRRTGGDKDTQYF
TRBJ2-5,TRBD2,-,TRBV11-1,TGTGCCGGCTCGGGGGGAGCAGGAGAGACCCAGTACTTC,CAGSGGAGETQYF
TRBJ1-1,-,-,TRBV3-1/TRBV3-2,TGTGCCAGCAGCCGTATGCGGGGGGTGGAAGCTTTCTTT,CASSRMRGVEAFF
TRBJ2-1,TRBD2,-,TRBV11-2,TGTGCCAGCAGCTCCGGGACTAGGAGGGGTTATGAGCAGTTCTTC,CASSSGTRRGYEQFF
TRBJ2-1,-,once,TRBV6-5,TGTGCCAGCATCGAGGGTTCCTACAATGAGCAGTTCTTC,CASIEGSYNEQFF
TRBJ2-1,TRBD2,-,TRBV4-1,TGCGCCAGCAGCCAAGAGGTAGCGGGAGCTCAGTATGAGCAGTTCTTC,CASSQEVAGAQYEQFF
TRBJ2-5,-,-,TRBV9,TGTGCCAGCAGCTTTTCGGAGACCCAGTACTTC,CASSFSETQYF
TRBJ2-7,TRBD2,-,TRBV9,TGTGCCAGCAGCGCCCCTGGCGGGAGGACTATCTACGAGCAGTACTTC,CASSAPGGRTIYEQYF
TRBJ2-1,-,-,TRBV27,TGTGCCAGCAGTCCGACAGGGACTAGGTACAATGAGCAGTTCTTC,CASSPTGTRYNEQFF
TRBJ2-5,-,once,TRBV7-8,TGTGCCAGCAGTCAAAGGGGCCCAGAGACCCAGTACTTC,CASSQRGPETQYF
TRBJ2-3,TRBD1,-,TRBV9,TGTGCCAGCAGCGTTGGTAGTTGGACAGGGGGCCTAGATACGCAGTATTTT,CASSVGSWTGGLDTQYF
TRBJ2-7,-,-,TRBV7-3,TGTGCCAGCAGCCCCCACCCCCTGGGGCCTAGCTCCTACGAGCAGTACTTC,CASSPHPLGPSSYEQYF
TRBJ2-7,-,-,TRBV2,TGTGCCAGCAGAGACAGACAGTCTGGGTCCTACGAGCAGTACTTC,CASRDRQSGSYEQYF
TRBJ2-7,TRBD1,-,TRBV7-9,TGTGCCAGCAGCCCTCGGGACAGGGGCTACGAGCAGTACTTC,CASSPRDRGYEQYF
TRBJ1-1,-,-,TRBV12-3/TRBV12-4,TGTGCCAGCAGTTACACAGGGATTGAAGCTTTCTTT,CASSYTGIEAFF
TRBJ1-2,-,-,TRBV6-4,TGTGCCAGCAGTGAAGGCGGGGGCGATGGCTACACCTTC,CASSEGGGDGYTF
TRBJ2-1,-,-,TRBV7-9,TGTGCCAGCACCCTAGGACAGATCAAGTACCACAATGAGCAGTTCTTC,CASTLGQIKYHNEQFF
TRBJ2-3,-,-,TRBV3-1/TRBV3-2,TGTGCCAGCAGCTTCGACAGAGGCACAGATACGCAGTATTTT,CASSFDRGTDTQYF
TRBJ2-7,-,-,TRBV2,TGTGCCAGCAAGAAGGAGACGGCCTACGAGCAGTACTTC,CASKKETAYEQYF
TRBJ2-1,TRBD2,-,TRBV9,TGTGCCAGCAGCGTTGGGATTCCGGGACTAGCTTCTTATGAGCAGTTCTTC,CASSVGIPGLASYEQFF
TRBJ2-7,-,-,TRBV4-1,TGCGCCAGCAGCCAATTCGTCCAGGAGGACTACGAGCAGTACTTC,CASSQFVQEDYEQYF
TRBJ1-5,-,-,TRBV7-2,TGTGCCAGCAGCTTCGCCGGGGAATCTCGGCCCCAGCATTTT,CASSFAGESRPQHF
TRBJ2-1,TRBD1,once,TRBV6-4,TGTGCCAGCAGTGACTGGGACAGGGATCGCAATGAGCAGTTCTTC,CASSDWDRDRNEQFF
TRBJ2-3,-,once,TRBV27,TGTGCCAGCAGTTTGGCGGGGACAGATACGCAGTATTTT,CASSLAGTDTQYF
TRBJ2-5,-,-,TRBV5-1,TGCGCCAGCAGCTTGGAGTCGGGCCAAGAGACCCAGTACTTC,CASSLESGQETQYF
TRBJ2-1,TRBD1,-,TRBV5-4,TGTGCCAGCAGCCACGACAGGGGAAATGAGCAGTTCTTC,CASSHDRGNEQFF
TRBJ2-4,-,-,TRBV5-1,TGCGCCAGCAGCTCCCCGGGCCGCGGAGGCATTCAGTACTTC,CASSSPGRGGIQYF
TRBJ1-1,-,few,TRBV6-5,TGTGCCAGCAGTTACTCCGGGGGTGTGGTCACTGAAGCTTTCTTT,CASSYSGGVVTEAFF
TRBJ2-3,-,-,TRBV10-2,TGCGCCAGCACACAGGTTGCAGATACGCAGTATTTT,CASTQVADTQYF
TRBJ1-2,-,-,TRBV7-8,TGTGCCAGCAGCTTAGTAGGGAGGCCCTATGGCTACACCTTC,CASSLVGRPYGYTF
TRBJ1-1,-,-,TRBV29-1,TGCAGCGTTCTCTTGGATGGTGGAGGGACTGAAGCTTTCTTT,CSVLLDGGGTEAFF
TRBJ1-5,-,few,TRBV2,TGTGCCAGCAGTGGAGAGAATCAGCCCCAGCATTTT,CASSGENQPQHF
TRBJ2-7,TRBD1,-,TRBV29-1,TGCAGCGTAGCTCCGGGACAGGGCTACGAGCAGTACTTC,CSVAPGQGYEQYF
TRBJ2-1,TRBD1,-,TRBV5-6,TGTGCCAGCAGCTCTTATACTACCGGGACAGTTGGTTACAATGAGCAGTTCTTC,CASSSYTTGTVGYNEQFF
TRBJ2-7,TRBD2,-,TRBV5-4,TGTGCCAGCAGCACTCTAGCGGGAGCTTACGAGCAGTACTTC,CASSTLAGAYEQYF
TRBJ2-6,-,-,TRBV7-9,TGTGCCAGCAGCTCACAAACTAGCTTCAGGACCAACGTCCTGACTTTC,CASSSQTSFRTNVLTF
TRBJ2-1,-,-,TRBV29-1,TGCAGCGCATTGAACGGGGGAGTGAATGAGCAGTTCTTC,CSALNGGVNEQFF
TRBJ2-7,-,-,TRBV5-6,TGTGCCAGCAGCTTCGGGTCCCTGAGACGATACGAGCAGTACTTC,CASSFGSLRRYEQYF
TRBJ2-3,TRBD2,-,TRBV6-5,TGTGCCAGCAGTTCGGGACTAGCGGGAGACACAGATACGCAGTATTTT,CASSSGLAGDTDTQYF
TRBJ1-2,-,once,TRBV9,TGTGCCAGCAGCGTAGCTCAGGCTGCTAACTATGGCTACACCTTC,CASSVAQAANYGYTF
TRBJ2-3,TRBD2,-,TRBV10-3,TGTGCCATCGGGAGGGCGGGGCAGGTAGATACGCAGTATTTT,CAIGRAGQVDTQYF
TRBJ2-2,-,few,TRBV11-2,TGTGCCAGCAGCAATCGGCCAGGGGTAGTTTTGGACGGGGAGCTGTTTTTT,CASSNRPGVVLDGELFF
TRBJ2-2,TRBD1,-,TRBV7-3,TGTGCCAGCAGCTCCCCTCGGACAGGGGCCGTGACCGGGGAGCTGTTTTTT,CASSSPRTGAVTGELFF
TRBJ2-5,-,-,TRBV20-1,TGCAGTGCGAGAGGGAGAGAGACCCAGTACTTC,CSARGRETQYF
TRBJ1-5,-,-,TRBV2,TGTGCCAGCAGACCATCGACTCTTAGCAATCAGCCCCAGCATTTT,CASRPSTLSNQPQHF
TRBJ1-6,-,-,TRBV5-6,TGTGCCAGCAGACCTTCTGGGGGGTCACCCCTCCACTTT,CASRPSGGSPLHF
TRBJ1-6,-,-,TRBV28,TGTGCCAGCAGCCGCCTTGGAGGGGAAAATTCACCCCTCCACTTT,CASSRLGGENSPLHF